This T cell receptor (beta chain) was profiled in a study of radiation and T cells in renal cell carcinoma. Study-wide findings and caveats: In blood, top tumor clones expanded by 2 weeks, shrinking by 4. Without pretreatment biopsies, baseline tumor clonotype presence was undetermined.

Generated by immunoSEQ multiplex PCR, the TCRdb table keeps only in-frame clones and is missing some. In the table there are approximately 140,000 clones, less than 85% of which are singletons. Germline V CDR1 and CDR2: SEHNR, FQNEAQ (reference sequence). V lost 6 bases, J lost 4 bases, and 5 bases lay in between. This CDR3 comprises 11 residues. As for this clone: Antigen unknown.

Specified time point: baseline pretreatment blood. Treatment here: 15 Gy SBRT to primary tumor, nephrectomy 4 weeks later. Serial blood draws occurred at baseline and 2 and 4 weeks post-SBRT. The patient's renal cell carcinoma had clear cell pathology. Sequencing used blood, obtained from a patient whose treatment included radiotherapy and nephrectomy. This receptor was obtained from a woman aged 50 to 65 with renal cell carcinoma. This sequence joins TRBV7-9 and TRBJ2-3; D remains ambiguous. The CDR3 here is CASSLADTQYF. The CDR3 nucleotides are TGTGCCAGCAGTCTAGCAGATACGCAGTATTTT.